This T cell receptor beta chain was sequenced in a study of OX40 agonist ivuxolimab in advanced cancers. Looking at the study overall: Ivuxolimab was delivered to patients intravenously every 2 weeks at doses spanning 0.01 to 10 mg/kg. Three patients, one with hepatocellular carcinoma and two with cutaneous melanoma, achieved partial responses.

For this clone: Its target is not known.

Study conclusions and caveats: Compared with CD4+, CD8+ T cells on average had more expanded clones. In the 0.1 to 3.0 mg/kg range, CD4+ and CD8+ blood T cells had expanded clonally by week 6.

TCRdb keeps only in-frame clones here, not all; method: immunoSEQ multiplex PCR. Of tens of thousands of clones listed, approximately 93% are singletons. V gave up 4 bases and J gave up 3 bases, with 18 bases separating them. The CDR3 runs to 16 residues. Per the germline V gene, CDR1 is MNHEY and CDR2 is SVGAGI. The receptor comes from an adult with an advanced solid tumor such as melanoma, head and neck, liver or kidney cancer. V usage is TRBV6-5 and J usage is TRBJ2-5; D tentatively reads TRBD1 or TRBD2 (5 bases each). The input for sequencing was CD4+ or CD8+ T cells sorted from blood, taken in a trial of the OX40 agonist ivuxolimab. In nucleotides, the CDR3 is TGTGCCAGCAGTTTGAGGGCCAGGGTGATAAAAGAGACCCAGTACTTC. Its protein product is CASSLRARVIKETQYF.